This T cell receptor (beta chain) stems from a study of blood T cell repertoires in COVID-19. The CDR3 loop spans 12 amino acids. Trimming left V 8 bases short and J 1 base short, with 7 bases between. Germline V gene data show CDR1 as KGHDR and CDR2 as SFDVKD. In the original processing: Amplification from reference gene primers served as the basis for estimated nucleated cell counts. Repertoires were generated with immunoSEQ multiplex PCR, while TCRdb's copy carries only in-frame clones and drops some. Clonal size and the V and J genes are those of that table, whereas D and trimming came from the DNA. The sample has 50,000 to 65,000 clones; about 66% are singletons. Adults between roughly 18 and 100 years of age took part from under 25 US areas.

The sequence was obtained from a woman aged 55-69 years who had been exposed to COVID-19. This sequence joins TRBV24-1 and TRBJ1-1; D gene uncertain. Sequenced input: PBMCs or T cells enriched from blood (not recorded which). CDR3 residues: CATIGWNTEAFF. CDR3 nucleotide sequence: TGTGCCACCATCGGTTGGAACACTGAAGCTTTCTTT.